The clone carrying this TCR beta chain has at least ten counts. The antigen remains unidentified. This sample was taken from a study of molecular identifiers for immune sequencing clone quantification. The germline CDR1 and CDR2 sequences are SEHNR and FQNEAQ (reference sequence). The ends were cut back, 1 base at V and 4 bases at J, with 4 bases in the middle. The CDR3 totals 12 residues. Overall study results and limits: Should identical TCR molecules share a barcode, the sizes of highly expanded clones could be underestimated. Spiked Jurkat TCR RNA from one cell was reportedly detectable among under 1.2 million naive cells.

TCRdb used MiXCR to reprocess the PCR reads, holding one entry per CDR3 protein. Of fewer than 350,000 distinct CDR3 sequences in the sample, roughly 24% were seen once. The chain links TRBV7-9 to TRBJ1-1, with no clear D. Sequencing input: naive CD8+ T cells from blood, with Jurkat cell RNA spiked in. Subset noted: FACS-sorted CD8+CD4-CCR7+CD45RA+ naive T cells. The sequence was obtained from a human donor in good health. Some libraries in this study had Jurkat cell RNA spiked in. CDR3 sequence: CASSLVSTEAFF. Here the CDR3 DNA reads TGTGCCAGCAGCTTAGTAAGCACTGAAGCTTTCTTT.